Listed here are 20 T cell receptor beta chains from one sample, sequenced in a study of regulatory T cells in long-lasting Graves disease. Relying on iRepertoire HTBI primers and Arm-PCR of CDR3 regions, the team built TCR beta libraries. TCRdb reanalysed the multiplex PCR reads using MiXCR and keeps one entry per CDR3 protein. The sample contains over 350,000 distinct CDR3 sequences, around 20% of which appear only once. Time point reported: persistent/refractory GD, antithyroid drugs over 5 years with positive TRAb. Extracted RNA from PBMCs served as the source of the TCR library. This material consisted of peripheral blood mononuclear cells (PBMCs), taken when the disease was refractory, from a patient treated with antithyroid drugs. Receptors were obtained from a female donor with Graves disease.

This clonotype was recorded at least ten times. The CDR3 region is CASSSDLNEKLFF. CDR3 in DNA: TGTGCCAGCAGCTCCGATCTTAATGAAAAACTGTTTTTT. V and J are TRBV11-2 and TRBJ1-4; D is ambiguous. Trimming pared 4 bases from V and 4 bases from J, leaving 7 bases between. CDR3 size: 13 residues. The germline V gene has CDR1 SGHAT and CDR2 FQNNGV. Full variable domain (remainder filled in from reference TRBV11-2 and TRBJ1-4): EAGVAQSPRYKIIEKRQSVAFWCNPISGHATLYWYQQILGQGPKLLIQFQNNGVVDDSQLPKDRFSAERLKGVDSTLKIQPAKLEDSAVYLCASSSDLNEKLFFGSGTQLSVL.

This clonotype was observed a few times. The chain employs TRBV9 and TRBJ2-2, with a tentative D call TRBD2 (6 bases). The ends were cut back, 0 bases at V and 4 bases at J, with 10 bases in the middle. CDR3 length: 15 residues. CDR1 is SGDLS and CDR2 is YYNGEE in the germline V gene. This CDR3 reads CASSVAGLSTGELFF. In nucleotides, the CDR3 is TGTGCCAGCAGCGTAGCTGGACTATCCACCGGGGAGCTGTTTTTT.

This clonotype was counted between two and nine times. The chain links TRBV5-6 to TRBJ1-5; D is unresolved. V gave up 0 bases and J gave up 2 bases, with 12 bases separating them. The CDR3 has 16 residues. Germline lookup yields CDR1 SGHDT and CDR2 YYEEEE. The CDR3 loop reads CASSLAGPAGNQPQHF. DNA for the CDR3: TGTGCCAGCAGCTTGGCTGGACCGGCGGGCAATCAGCCCCAGCATTTT. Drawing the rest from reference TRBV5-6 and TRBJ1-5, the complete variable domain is DAGVTQSPTHLIKTRGQQVTLRCSPKSGHDTVSWYQQALGQGPQFIFQYYEEEERQRGNFPDRFSGHQFPNYSSELNVNALLLGDSALYLCASSLAGPAGNQPQHFGDGTRLSIL.

CDR3 region: CASSFGTANEKLFF. CDR3 sequence (DNA): TGTGCCAGCAGCTTCGGGACAGCGAATGAAAAACTGTTTTTT. This rearrangement joins TRBV7-9 to TRBJ1-4; TRBD1 aligns across 7 bases. The CDR3 is 14 amino acids. With V trimmed by 3 bases and J by 5 bases, 3 bases remained unmatched. Germline assignment: CDR1 SEHNR and CDR2 FQNEAQ (reference sequence).

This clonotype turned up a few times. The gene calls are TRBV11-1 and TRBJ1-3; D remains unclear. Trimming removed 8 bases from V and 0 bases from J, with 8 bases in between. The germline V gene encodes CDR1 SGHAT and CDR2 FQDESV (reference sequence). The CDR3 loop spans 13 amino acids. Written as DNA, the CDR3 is TGTGCCAGCGGTAATTTCTCTGGAAACACCATATATTTT. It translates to CASGNFSGNTIYF.

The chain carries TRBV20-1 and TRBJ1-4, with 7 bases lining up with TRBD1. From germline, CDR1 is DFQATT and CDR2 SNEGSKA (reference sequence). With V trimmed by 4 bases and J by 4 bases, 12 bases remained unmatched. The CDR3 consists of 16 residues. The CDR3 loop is CSAKRQGGPDNEKLFF. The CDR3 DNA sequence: TGCAGTGCTAAACGACAGGGTGGGCCAGATAATGAAAAACTGTTTTTT.

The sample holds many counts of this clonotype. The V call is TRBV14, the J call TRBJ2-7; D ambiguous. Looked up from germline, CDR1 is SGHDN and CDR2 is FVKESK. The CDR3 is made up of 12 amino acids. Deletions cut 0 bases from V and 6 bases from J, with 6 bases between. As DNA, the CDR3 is TGTGCCAGCAGCCAAGAAGGAAGCGAGCAGTACTTC. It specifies CASSQEGSEQYF. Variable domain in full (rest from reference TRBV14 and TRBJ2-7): EAGVTQFPSHSVIEKGQTVTLRCDPISGHDNLYWYRRVMGKEIKFLLHFVKESKQDESGMPNNRFLAERTGGTYSTLKVQPAELEDSGVYFCASSQEGSEQYFGPGTRLTVT.

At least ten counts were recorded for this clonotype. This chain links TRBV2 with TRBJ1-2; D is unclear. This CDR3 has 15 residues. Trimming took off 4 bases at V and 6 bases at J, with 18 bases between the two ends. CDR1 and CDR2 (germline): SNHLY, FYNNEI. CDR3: CASSVLSLGGDGYTF. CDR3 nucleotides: TGTGCCAGCAGTGTGTTAAGCTTGGGAGGTGATGGCTACACCTTC.

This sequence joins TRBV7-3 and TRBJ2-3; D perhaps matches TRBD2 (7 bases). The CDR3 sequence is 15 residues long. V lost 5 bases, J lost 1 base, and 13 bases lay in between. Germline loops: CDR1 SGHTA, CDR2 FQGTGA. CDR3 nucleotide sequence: TGTGCCAGCAGCCCGACGGGGGGCCGCACAGATACGCAGTATTTT. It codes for CASSPTGGRTDTQYF.

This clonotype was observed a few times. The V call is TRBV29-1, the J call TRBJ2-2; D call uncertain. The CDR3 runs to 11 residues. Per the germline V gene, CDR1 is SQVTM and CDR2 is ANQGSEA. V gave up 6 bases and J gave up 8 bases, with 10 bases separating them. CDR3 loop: CSVTVAGELFF. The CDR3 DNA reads TGCAGCGTCACGGTGGCTGGGGAGCTGTTTTTT.

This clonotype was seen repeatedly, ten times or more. The DNA of the CDR3 is TGTGCCAGCAGTTCGGACAGGGGCATCCTGAGCGGGGAGCTGTTTTTT. Its translation: CASSSDRGILSGELFF. This rearrangement joins TRBV2 to TRBJ2-2; 9 nucleotides line up with TRBD1. With V trimmed by 5 bases and J by 7 bases, 11 bases remained unmatched. The CDR3 covers 16 residues. Germline CDR1 SNHLY, CDR2 FYNNEI. Variable domain in full (rest from reference TRBV2 and TRBJ2-2): EPEVTQTPSHQVTQMGQEVILRCVPISNHLYFYWYRQILGQKVEFLVSFYNNEISEKSEIFDDQFSVERPDGSNFTLKIRSTKLEDSAMYFCASSSDRGILSGELFFGEGSRLTVL.

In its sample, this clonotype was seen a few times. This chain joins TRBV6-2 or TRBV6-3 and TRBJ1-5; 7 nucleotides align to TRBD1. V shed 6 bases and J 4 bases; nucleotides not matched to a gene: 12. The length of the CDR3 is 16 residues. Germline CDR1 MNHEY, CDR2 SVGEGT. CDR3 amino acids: CASRKQGGWGNQPQHF. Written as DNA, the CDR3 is TGTGCCAGCAGAAAACAAGGGGGCTGGGGTAATCAGCCCCAGCATTTT.

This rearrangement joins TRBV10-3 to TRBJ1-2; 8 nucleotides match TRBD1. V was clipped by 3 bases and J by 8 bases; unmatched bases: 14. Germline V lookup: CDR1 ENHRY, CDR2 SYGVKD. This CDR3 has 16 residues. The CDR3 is CAISDPGQGQDGGYTF. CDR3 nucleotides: TGTGCCATCAGTGACCCCGGACAGGGTCAAGATGGGGGCTACACCTTC.

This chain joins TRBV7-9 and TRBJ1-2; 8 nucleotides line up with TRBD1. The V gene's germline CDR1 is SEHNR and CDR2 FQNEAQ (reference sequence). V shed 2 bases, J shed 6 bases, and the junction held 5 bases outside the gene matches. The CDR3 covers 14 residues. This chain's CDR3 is CASSLSRGQNGYTF. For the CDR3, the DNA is TGTGCCAGCAGCTTATCCAGGGGGCAGAATGGCTACACCTTC.

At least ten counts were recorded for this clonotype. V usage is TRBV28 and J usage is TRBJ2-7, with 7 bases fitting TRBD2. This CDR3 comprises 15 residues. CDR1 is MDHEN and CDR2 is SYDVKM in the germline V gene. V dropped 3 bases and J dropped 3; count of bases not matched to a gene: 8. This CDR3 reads CASSFNSGDGYEQYF. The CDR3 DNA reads TGTGCCAGCAGTTTTAACAGCGGGGATGGCTACGAGCAGTACTTC.

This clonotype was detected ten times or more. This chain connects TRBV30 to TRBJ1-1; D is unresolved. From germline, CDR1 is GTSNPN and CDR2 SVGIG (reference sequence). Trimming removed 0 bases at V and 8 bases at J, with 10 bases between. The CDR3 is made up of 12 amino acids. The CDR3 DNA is TGTGCCTGGAGTGTATCCGTAAGCGAAGCTTTCTTT. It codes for CAWSVSVSEAFF.

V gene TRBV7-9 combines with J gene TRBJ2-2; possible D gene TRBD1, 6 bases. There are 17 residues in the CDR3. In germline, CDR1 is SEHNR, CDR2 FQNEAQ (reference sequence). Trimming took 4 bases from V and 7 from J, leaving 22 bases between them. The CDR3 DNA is TGTGCCAGCAGCTCGGGCGAATCGGGACATGTTGGCGGGGAGCTGTTTTTT. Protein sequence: CASSSGESGHVGGELFF.

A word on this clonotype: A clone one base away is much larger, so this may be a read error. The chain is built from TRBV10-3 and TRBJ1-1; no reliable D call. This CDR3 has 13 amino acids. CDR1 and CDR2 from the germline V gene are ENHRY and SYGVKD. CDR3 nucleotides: TGTGCCATCGGTGAGTCGGTGGGCACTGAAGCTTTCTTT. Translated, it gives CAIGESVGTEAFF.

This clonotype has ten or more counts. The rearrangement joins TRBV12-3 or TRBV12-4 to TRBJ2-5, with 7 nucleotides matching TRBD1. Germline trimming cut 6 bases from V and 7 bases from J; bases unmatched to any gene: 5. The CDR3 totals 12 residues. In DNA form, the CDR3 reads TGTGCCAGCAGCTCGACAGGGTTGACCCAGTACTTC. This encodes CASSSTGLTQYF.

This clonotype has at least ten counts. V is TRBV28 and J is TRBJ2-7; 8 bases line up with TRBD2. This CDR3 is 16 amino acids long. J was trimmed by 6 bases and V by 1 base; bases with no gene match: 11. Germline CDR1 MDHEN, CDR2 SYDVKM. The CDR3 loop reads CASSLYSGLVVGEQYF. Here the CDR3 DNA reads TGTGCCAGCAGTTTATACTCGGGACTAGTAGTCGGCGAGCAGTACTTC.